This T cell receptor (beta chain) was observed in a study of T cell changes during pregnancy in multiple sclerosis. Measured with immunoSEQ multiplex PCR; TCRdb has only the in-frame clones, and not every one. The sample has roughly 16,000 clones; 70% to 90% are singletons. Trimming shortened V by 1 base and J by 2 bases, and 12 bases separated the two germline ends. Germline lookup yields CDR1 MNHEY and CDR2 SMNVEV (reference sequence). This CDR3 has 15 amino acids. V gene TRBV27 combines with J gene TRBJ2-7; no reliable D call. This clonotype originated in a female donor in good health, enrolled as a control in a pregnancy study. This material consisted of CD8+ T cells from peripheral blood mononuclear cells, taken after pregnancy. The CDR3: CASSLYLNSPYEQYF. The CDR3 DNA reads as TGTGCCAGCAGTTTATATCTTAACAGTCCCTACGAGCAGTACTTC.